One and the same sample provided the 11 T cell receptor beta chains below, sequenced in a study of blood T cell repertoires in COVID-19. Repertoires were generated with immunoSEQ multiplex PCR, while TCRdb's copy carries only in-frame clones and drops some. The top ten clones hold roughly 2% of a sample with approximately 77,000 clones, about nine tenths of them seen once. The sequencing sample was made of peripheral blood. These TCRs come from a man aged 25 to 40 with acute or convalescent COVID-19.

The V gene is TRBV19, the J gene TRBJ2-3, with TRBD2 as a possible D gene (5 bases). Germline V gene data show CDR1 as LNHDA and CDR2 as SQIVND (reference sequence). V gave up 2 bases and J gave up 9 bases, with 12 bases separating them. The CDR3 length is 13 residues. CDR3 region: CASSIPLAATQYF. The DNA of the CDR3 is TGTGCCAGTAGTATACCCCTAGCAGCCACGCAGTATTTT. Full variable domain (outside the CDR3, taken from reference TRBV19 and TRBJ2-3): DGGITQSPKYLFRKEGQNVTLSCEQNLNHDAMYWYRQDPGQGLRLIYYSQIVNDFQKGDIAEGYSVSREKKESFPLTVTSAQKNPTAFYLCASSIPLAATQYFGPGTRLTVL.

V usage is TRBV19 and J usage is TRBJ1-1; D uncertain. Trimming removed 7 bases from V and 10 bases from J, with 13 bases in between. This CDR3 has 11 amino acids. Germline V lookup: CDR1 LNHDA, CDR2 SQIVND (reference sequence). The CDR3 region is CASKMESSAFF. The CDR3, as DNA: TGTGCCAGTAAGATGGAGTCTTCAGCTTTCTTT.

The V and J genes are TRBV5-1 and TRBJ1-1; tentatively, D is TRBD1 (5 bases). The length of the CDR3 is 14 residues. Trimming shortened V by 5 bases and J by 2 bases, and 13 bases separated the two germline ends. CDR1 and CDR2 from the germline V gene are SGHRS and YFSETQ. CDR3 residues: CASSQGLGNTEAFF. The CDR3 DNA is TGCGCCAGCAGTCAGGGTCTAGGAAACACTGAAGCTTTCTTT.

The gene calls are TRBV3-1 (or the pseudogene TRBV3-2) and TRBJ1-3; 8 positions agree with TRBD1. Germline V gene lookup returns CDR1 LGHDT and CDR2 YNNKEL (reference sequence). This CDR3 spans 17 amino acids. Losses at the gene ends were 3 bases for V and 0 bases for J; bases not matched to a gene: 7. The CDR3, as DNA: TGTGCCAGCAGCCAGAGGACAGGGACGGTCTCTGGAAACACCATATATTTT. The encoded protein is CASSQRTGTVSGNTIYF.

Points on this clone: The same CDR3 also results from other DNA sequences found in this sample. V gene TRBV5-1 combines with J gene TRBJ2-5; TRBD1 matches 9 bases. Germline lookup yields CDR1 SGHRS and CDR2 YFSETQ. CDR3 length equals 14 residues. After removal of 4 bases from V and 4 bases from J, the junction contained 5 bases not matched to a gene. The CDR3 nucleotides read TGCGCCAGCAGCCTGGACAGGGGAAGAGAGACCCAGTACTTC. As protein: CASSLDRGRETQYF.

The chain carries TRBV29-1 and TRBJ2-1; TRBD2 matches 7 bases. V shed 0 bases, J shed 8 bases, and the junction held 13 bases outside the gene matches. CDR1 and CDR2 from the germline V gene are SQVTM and ANQGSEA. The CDR3 sequence is 16 residues long. CDR3 protein: CSVEDLGGGSVDEQFF. Here the CDR3 DNA reads TGCAGCGTTGAAGATCTTGGGGGGGGGTCAGTCGATGAGCAGTTCTTC.

The J gene is TRBJ2-3, the V gene TRBV12-5; tentatively, D is TRBD2 (7 bases). The CDR3 is 14 residues long. In germline, CDR1 is LGHNT, CDR2 FRNRAP. V was clipped by 5 bases and J by 8 bases, with 17 bases between them. The CDR3 DNA follows: TGTGCTAGTGGTCCGCCCCGGGGGGCGGGTACGCAGTATTTT. Its protein product is CASGPPRGAGTQYF.

The J gene is TRBJ1-1, the V gene TRBV18; no definite D call. CDR3 length: 12 residues. Trimming left V 3 bases short and J 8 bases short, with 10 bases between. Germline CDR1 KGHSH, CDR2 LQKENI. CDR3 amino acids: CASSPQQAEAFF. The CDR3 coding sequence is TGTGCCAGCTCACCCCAGCAGGCCGAAGCTTTCTTT.

The chain couples TRBV6-5 to TRBJ1-1; 7 bases align to TRBD1. Losses at the gene ends were 6 bases for V and 4 bases for J; bases not matched to a gene: 8. This CDR3 contains 14 residues. CDR1 MNHEY and CDR2 SVGAGI come from the germline V gene. The CDR3 protein is CASRADRKGTEAFF. The DNA of the CDR3 is TGTGCCAGCAGAGCGGACAGGAAGGGCACTGAAGCTTTCTTT.

This clone has only a few counts. The V call is TRBV6-4, the J call TRBJ1-1; D is ambiguous. The CDR3 extends over 13 amino acids. Trimming left V 3 bases short and J 5 bases short, with 10 bases between. The germline V gene encodes CDR1 MRHNA and CDR2 SNTAGT. CDR3 nucleotide sequence: TGTGCCAGCAGTGATCATAGATATACTGAAGCTTTCTTT. Translation: CASSDHRYTEAFF.

This sequence joins TRBV12-3 or TRBV12-4 and TRBJ1-1; D remains ambiguous. Trimming shortened V by 6 bases and J by 12 bases, and 17 bases separated the two germline ends. The CDR3 loop spans 12 amino acids. The DNA of the CDR3 is TGTGCCAGCAGCTCTGGGTCAGGTAGACCTTTCTTT. The encoded protein is CASSSGSGRPFF.